This T cell receptor beta chain came from a study of blood T cell repertoires in COVID-19. Libraries were prepared by immunoSEQ multiplex PCR; TCRdb keeps only in-frame clonotypes and omits some of them. This sample has 390,000 or so clones, with about 87% found just once. Trimming took 0 bases from V and 0 from J, leaving 11 bases between them. Germline-derived CDR1 and CDR2 are MNHEY and SVGEGT. The CDR3 totals 17 residues. Sequencing was done on a sample of PBMCs or T cells enriched from blood (not recorded which). The receptor was derived from a woman aged 45 to 65 who had recovered from COVID-19. This chain links TRBV6-2 or TRBV6-3 with TRBJ1-4; D is possibly TRBD1 (5 bases). The CDR3, as DNA: TGTGCCAGCAGTTACTCGAGACAGACGACAACTAATGAAAAACTGTTTTTT. It specifies CASSYSRQTTTNEKLFF.